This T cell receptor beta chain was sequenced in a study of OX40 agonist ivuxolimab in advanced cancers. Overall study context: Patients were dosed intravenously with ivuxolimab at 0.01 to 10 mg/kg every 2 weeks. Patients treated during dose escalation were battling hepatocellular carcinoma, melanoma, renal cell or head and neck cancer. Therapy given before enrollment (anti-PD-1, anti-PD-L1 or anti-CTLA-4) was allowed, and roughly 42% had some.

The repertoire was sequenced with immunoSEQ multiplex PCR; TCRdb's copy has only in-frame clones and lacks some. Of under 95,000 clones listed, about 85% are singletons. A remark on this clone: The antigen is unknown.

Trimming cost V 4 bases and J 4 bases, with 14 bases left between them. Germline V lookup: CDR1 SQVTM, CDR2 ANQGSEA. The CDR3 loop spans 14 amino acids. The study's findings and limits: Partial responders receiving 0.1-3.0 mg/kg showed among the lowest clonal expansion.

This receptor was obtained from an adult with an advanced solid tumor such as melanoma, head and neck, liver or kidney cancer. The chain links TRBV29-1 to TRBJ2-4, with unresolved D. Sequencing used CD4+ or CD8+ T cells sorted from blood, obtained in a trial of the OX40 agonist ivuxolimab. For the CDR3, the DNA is TGCAGCGTTGCGGCCAGCGTTGGTAAAAACATTCAGTACTTC. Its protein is CSVAASVGKNIQYF.